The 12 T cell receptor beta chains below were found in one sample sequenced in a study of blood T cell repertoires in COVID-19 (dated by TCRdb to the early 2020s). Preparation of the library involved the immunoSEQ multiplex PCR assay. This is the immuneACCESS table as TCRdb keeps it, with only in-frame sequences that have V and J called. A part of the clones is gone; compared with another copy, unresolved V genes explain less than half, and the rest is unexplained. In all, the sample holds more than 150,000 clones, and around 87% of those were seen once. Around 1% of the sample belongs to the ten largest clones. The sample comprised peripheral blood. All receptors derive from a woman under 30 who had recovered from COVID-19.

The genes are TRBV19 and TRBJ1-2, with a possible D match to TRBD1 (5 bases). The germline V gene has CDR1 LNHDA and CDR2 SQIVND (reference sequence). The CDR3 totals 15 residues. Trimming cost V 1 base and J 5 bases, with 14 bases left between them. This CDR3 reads CASSIVDRQFYGYTF. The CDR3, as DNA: TGTGCCAGTAGTATAGTAGATCGACAGTTTTATGGCTACACCTTC.

The CDR3 nucleotides are TGTGCCAGCAGCTCCCTACAGGGTCCCTCTGGGGCCAACGTCCTGACTTTC. As protein: CASSSLQGPSGANVLTF. The V and J genes are TRBV7-9 and TRBJ2-6; D may be TRBD1 (6 bases). V dropped 4 bases and J dropped 0 bases, with 13 bases sitting between them. CDR3 length: 17 residues. Germline lookup yields CDR1 SEHNR and CDR2 FQNEAQ (reference sequence). The variable domain in full, completed from reference TRBV7-9 and TRBJ2-6, reads DTGVSQNPRHKITKRGQNVTFRCDPISEHNRLYWYRQTLGQGPEFLTYFQNEAQLEKSRLLSDRFSAERPKGSFSTLEIQRTEQGDSAMYLCASSSLQGPSGANVLTFGAGSRLTVL.

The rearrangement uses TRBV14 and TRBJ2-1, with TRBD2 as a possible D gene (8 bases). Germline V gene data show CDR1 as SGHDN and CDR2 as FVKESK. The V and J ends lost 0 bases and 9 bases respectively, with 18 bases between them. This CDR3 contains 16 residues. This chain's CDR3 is CASSQDTSGAGGEQFF. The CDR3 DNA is TGTGCCAGCAGCCAAGACACTAGCGGAGCAGGGGGTGAGCAGTTCTTC.

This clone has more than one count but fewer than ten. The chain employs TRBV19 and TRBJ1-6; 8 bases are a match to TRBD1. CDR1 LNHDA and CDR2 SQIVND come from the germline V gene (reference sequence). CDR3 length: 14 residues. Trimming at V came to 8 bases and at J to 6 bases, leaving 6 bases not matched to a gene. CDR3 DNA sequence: TGTGCCAGTTCGGTCGGACAGGGTAATTCACCCCTCCACTTT. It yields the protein CASSVGQGNSPLHF.

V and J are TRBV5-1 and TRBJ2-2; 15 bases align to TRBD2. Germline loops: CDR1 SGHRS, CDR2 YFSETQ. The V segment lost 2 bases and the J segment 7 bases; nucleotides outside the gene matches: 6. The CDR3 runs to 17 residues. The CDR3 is CASSFRTSGRDGGELFF. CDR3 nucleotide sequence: TGCGCCAGCAGCTTCCGGACTAGCGGGAGGGACGGCGGGGAGCTGTTTTTT. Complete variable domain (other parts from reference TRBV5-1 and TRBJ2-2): KAGVTQTPRYLIKTRGQQVTLSCSPISGHRSVSWYQQTPGQGLQFLFEYFSETQRNKGNFPGRFSGRQFSNSRSEMNVSTLELGDSALYLCASSFRTSGRDGGELFFGEGSRLTVL.

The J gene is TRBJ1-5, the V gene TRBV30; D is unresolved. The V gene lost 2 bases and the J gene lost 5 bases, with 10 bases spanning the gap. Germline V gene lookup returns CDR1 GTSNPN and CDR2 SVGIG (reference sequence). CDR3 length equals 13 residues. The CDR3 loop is CAWSRQADQPQHF. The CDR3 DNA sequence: TGTGCCTGGAGTAGGCAGGCCGATCAGCCCCAGCATTTT.

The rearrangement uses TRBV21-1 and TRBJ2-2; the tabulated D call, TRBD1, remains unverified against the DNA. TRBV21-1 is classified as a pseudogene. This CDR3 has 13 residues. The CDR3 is CASSRRGTGELFF. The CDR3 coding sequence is TGTGCCAGCAGCCGCAGGGGGACCGGGGAGCTGTTTTTT.

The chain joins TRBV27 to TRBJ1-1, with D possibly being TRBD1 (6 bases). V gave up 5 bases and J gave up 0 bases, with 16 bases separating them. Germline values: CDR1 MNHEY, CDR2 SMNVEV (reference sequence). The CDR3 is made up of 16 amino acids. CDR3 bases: TGTGCCAGCAGTCTCTCGGTAGGACAGCTGAACACTGAAGCTTTCTTT. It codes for CASSLSVGQLNTEAFF.

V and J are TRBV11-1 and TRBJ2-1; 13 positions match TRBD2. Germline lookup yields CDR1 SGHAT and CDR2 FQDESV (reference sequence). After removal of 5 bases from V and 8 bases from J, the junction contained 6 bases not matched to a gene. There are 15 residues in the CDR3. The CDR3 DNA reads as TGTGCCAGCAGCCGTACTAGCGGGGGGGCACATGAGCAGTTCTTC. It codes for CASSRTSGGAHEQFF.

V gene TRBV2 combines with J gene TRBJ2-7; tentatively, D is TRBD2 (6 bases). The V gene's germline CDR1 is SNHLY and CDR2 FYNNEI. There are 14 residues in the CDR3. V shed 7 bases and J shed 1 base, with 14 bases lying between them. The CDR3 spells CASTSGTLSYEQYF. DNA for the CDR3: TGTGCCAGCACCTCCGGGACTCTATCCTACGAGCAGTACTTC.

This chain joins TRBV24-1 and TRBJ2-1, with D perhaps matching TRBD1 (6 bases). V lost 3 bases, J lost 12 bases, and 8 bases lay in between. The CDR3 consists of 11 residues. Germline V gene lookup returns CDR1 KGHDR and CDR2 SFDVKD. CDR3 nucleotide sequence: TGTGCCACCAGTGATGGCAGGGGGCAGTTCTTC. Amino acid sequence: CATSDGRGQFF.

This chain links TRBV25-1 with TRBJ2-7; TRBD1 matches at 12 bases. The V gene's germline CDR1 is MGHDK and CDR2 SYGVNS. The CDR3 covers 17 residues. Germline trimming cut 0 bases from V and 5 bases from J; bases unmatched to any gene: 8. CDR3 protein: CASSEYRPGQGADEQYF. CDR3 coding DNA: TGTGCCAGCAGTGAATACCGGCCGGGACAGGGGGCTGACGAGCAGTACTTC.